The 19 T cell receptor beta chains presented below share a single source sample, sequenced in a study of early T cells in non-severe SARS-CoV-2 infection. A single record per CDR3 protein comes from TCRdb applying MiXCR to the 5' RACE reads. This sample has roughly 60,000 distinct CDR3 sequences, with around 12% found just once. Sequenced: whole blood. These receptors all come from an adult who was a healthcare worker with PCR-confirmed SARS-CoV-2 infection or an uninfected control (not recorded which).

The genes are TRBV6-5 and TRBJ1-2; D is possibly TRBD1 (6 bases). The ends were cut back, 9 bases at V and 4 bases at J, with 12 bases in the middle. Germline CDR1 is MNHEY and CDR2 is SVGAGI. The CDR3 spans 12 residues. CDR3 coding DNA: TGTGCCAGTCGAGACAGGATCTATGGCTACACCTTC. Encoded protein: CASRDRIYGYTF.

This clonotype was detected a few times. This chain uses TRBV5-4 with TRBJ2-1; possible D gene TRBD2, 6 bases. The CDR3 contains 15 residues. The germline gives CDR1 SGHNT, CDR2 YYREEE (reference sequence). V lost 0 bases and J lost 7, with 14 bases in between. CDR3 nucleotides: TGTGCCAGCAGCTTGGTGGTAGCGGCCTTTAATGAGCAGTTCTTC. It yields the protein CASSLVVAAFNEQFF.

This clonotype was observed a few times. CDR3 bases: TGTGCCACCAGTGAAAACTCTGGGACAAGGGGCAATGAGCAGTTCTTC. Its protein product is CATSENSGTRGNEQFF. This rearrangement joins TRBV24-1 to TRBJ2-1; maybe TRBD1 (6 bases). Trimming pared 4 bases from V and 6 bases from J, leaving 18 bases between. CDR1 is KGHDR and CDR2 is SFDVKD in the germline V gene. This CDR3 is 16 amino acids long.

The V and J genes are TRBV25-1 and TRBJ2-7; D is uncertain. V was shortened by 3 bases and J by 4 bases, with 4 bases between the two germline ends. The germline V gene has CDR1 MGHDK and CDR2 SYGVNS. This CDR3 is built from 11 residues. Here the CDR3 DNA reads TGTGCCAGCAGTGACCTATACGAGCAGTACTTC. This codes for CASSDLYEQYF.

This clonotype was counted a few times. The gene calls are TRBV5-1 and TRBJ2-1; 10 bases are shared with TRBD2. Per the germline V gene, CDR1 is SGHRS and CDR2 is YFSETQ. Trimming at V came to 6 bases and at J to 5 bases, leaving 8 bases not matched to a gene. The CDR3 has 15 amino acids. The CDR3 DNA follows: TGCGCCAGCATGACTAGCGGGTCCGCAAACAATGAGCAGTTCTTC. Its translation: CASMTSGSANNEQFF.

This clonotype was observed at least ten times. V gene TRBV7-9 combines with J gene TRBJ2-3; no clear D gene. Per the germline V gene, CDR1 is SEHNR and CDR2 is FQNEAQ (reference sequence). V was clipped by 10 bases and J by 9 bases, with 14 bases between them. This CDR3 is 11 amino acids long. The CDR3 DNA reads TGTGCCACCGAGGTGGGGATGACGCAGTATTTT. Its translation: CATEVGMTQYF.

This clonotype was counted ten times or more. The genes are TRBV20-1 and TRBJ2-7; D tentatively reads TRBD1 or TRBD2 (5 bases each). Trimming shortened V by 3 bases and J by 9 bases, and 15 bases separated the two germline ends. CDR1 and CDR2 (germline): DFQATT, SNEGSKA (reference sequence). The CDR3 totals 12 residues. The CDR3, as DNA: TGCAGTGCTAGTGGGGGTGACGGTGGGCAGTACTTC. Translating it yields CSASGGDGGQYF.

There are a few counts of this clonotype. This chain uses TRBV27 with TRBJ2-2; 8 bases match TRBD2. Germline CDR1 and CDR2: MNHEY and SMNVEV (reference sequence). The CDR3 covers 16 residues. With 4 bases clipped from V and 6 bases from J, the junction kept 10 bases outside the gene matches. The CDR3 is CASSSPLPGGPGELFF. The CDR3 DNA reads as TGTGCCAGCAGTTCTCCCTTGCCGGGGGGGCCCGGGGAGCTGTTTTTT.

This clonotype was seen a few times. The chain joins TRBV12-3 or TRBV12-4 to TRBJ2-7; 10 nucleotides align to TRBD2. This CDR3 is 14 amino acids long. V dropped 6 bases and J dropped 6; count of bases not matched to a gene: 8. CDR3 sequence reads: CASSTHLAGVEQYF. CDR3 bases: TGTGCCAGCAGCACCCATCTAGCGGGAGTCGAGCAGTACTTC.

The chain carries TRBV19 and TRBJ1-4, with D maybe TRBD1 (6 bases). The germline CDR1 and CDR2 sequences are LNHDA and SQIVND (reference sequence). V lost 2 bases, J lost 0 bases, and 13 bases lay in between. The CDR3 consists of 17 residues. The CDR3 DNA reads as TGTGCCAGTAGTATAATGGACAGATCTTCAACTAATGAAAAACTGTTTTTT. Its translation is CASSIMDRSSTNEKLFF.

This clonotype was seen at least ten times. This chain uses TRBV6-5 with TRBJ1-2; weak D call: TRBD1 (5 bases). This CDR3 is 16 amino acids long. V lost 0 bases, J lost 2 bases, and 13 bases lay in between. Looked up from germline, CDR1 is MNHEY and CDR2 is SVGAGI. The CDR3 sequence: CASSYSQAGLNYGYTF. CDR3 in DNA: TGTGCCAGCAGTTACTCACAGGCAGGGCTAAACTATGGCTACACCTTC.

V and J are TRBV7-9 and TRBJ2-5; TRBD2 might be the D (6 bases). The CDR3 is made up of 13 amino acids. Germline CDR1 is SEHNR and CDR2 is FQNEAQ (reference sequence). The V end lost 2 bases, the J end lost 7 bases, and 11 bases lay between the germline ends. The CDR3 region is CASSLRDSGTQYF. The CDR3, as DNA: TGTGCCAGCAGCTTACGGGACTCGGGGACCCAGTACTTC. The whole variable domain, remainder taken from reference TRBV7-9 and TRBJ2-5, is DTGVSQNPRHKITKRGQNVTFRCDPISEHNRLYWYRQTLGQGPEFLTYFQNEAQLEKSRLLSDRFSAERPKGSFSTLEIQRTEQGDSAMYLCASSLRDSGTQYFGPGTRLLVL.

The chain recombines TRBV7-2 with TRBJ1-4; D gene uncertain. V dropped 3 bases and J dropped 2 bases, with 16 bases sitting between them. The CDR3 runs 17 residues. The V gene's germline CDR1 is SGHTA and CDR2 FQGNSA. The CDR3 DNA reads as TGTGCCAGCAGCTTCGGAGTAGGTCTAAGTACTAATGAAAAACTGTTTTTT. Protein product: CASSFGVGLSTNEKLFF.

The chain links TRBV7-2 to TRBJ2-2; 7 nucleotides agree with TRBD2. V lost 4 bases and J lost 1; bases outside the gene matches: 0. The CDR3 covers 14 residues. Looked up from germline, CDR1 is SGHTA and CDR2 is FQGNSA. The CDR3 spells CASSSGGNTGELFF. DNA for the CDR3: TGTGCCAGCAGCTCGGGGGGGAACACCGGGGAGCTGTTTTTT.

J is TRBJ2-1 and V is TRBV29-1; 8 nucleotides agree with TRBD1. CDR1 is SQVTM, CDR2 ANQGSEA, per germline. CDR3 length: 11 residues. Losses at the gene ends were 7 bases for V and 8 bases for J; bases not matched to a gene: 4. The CDR3 DNA reads TGCAGCGCGCAGGGGGCTGATGAGCAGTTCTTC. It translates to CSAQGADEQFF.

In DNA form, the CDR3 reads TGTGCCAGCAGCCTGGCGGGTCTATCCTACAATGAGCAGTTCTTC. Encoded protein: CASSLAGLSYNEQFF. V and J are TRBV7-2 and TRBJ2-1; a weak D match, TRBD2 (5 bases). CDR3 length equals 15 residues. Germline values: CDR1 SGHTA, CDR2 FQGNSA. V was clipped by 5 bases and J by 1 base, with 12 bases between them. Complete variable domain (other parts from reference TRBV7-2 and TRBJ2-1): GAGVSQSPSNKVTEKGKDVELRCDPISGHTALYWYRQSLGQGLEFLIYFQGNSAPDKSGLPSDRFSAERTGGSVSTLTIQRTQQEDSAVYLCASSLAGLSYNEQFFGPGTRLTVL.

This chain connects TRBV7-2 to TRBJ2-7; no reliable D call. Deletions cut 1 base from V and 3 bases from J, with 7 bases between. Germline V gene sequence: CDR1 SGHTA, CDR2 FQGNSA. This CDR3 is 13 amino acids long. DNA of the CDR3: TGTGCCAGCAGCTTAGGGGCAGGCTACGAGCAGTACTTC. This codes for CASSLGAGYEQYF.

This clonotype was detected a few times. V and J are TRBV11-3 and TRBJ2-5; perhaps TRBD2 as D (6 bases). The V end was cut by 5 bases, the J end by 1 base, with 14 bases between. This CDR3 is built from 15 residues. CDR1 and CDR2 (germline): SGHNT, YENEEA. CDR3 sequence: CASSDPTSPQETQYF. The CDR3 coding sequence is TGTGCCAGCAGCGACCCCACTAGCCCCCAAGAGACCCAGTACTTC. Together with reference TRBV11-3 and TRBJ2-5, the CDR3 gives the full variable domain: EAGVVQSPRYKIIEKKQPVAFWCNPISGHNTLYWYLQNLGQGPELLIRYENEEAVDDSQLPKDRFSAERLKGVDSTLKIQPAELGDSAVYLCASSDPTSPQETQYFGPGTRLLVL.

The V gene is TRBV19, the J gene TRBJ1-5, with D maybe TRBD1 (5 bases). The V and J ends lost 10 bases and 3 bases respectively, with 13 bases between them. The CDR3 covers 13 residues. CDR1 is LNHDA, CDR2 SQIVND, per germline (reference sequence). CDR3: CATGDVYNQPQHF. The CDR3 DNA reads as TGTGCCACGGGGGACGTTTACAATCAGCCCCAGCATTTT.